Below are 15 T cell receptor beta chains sequenced from a single sample in a study of PD-L1 blockade in urothelial cancer. Time point defined: pretreatment peripheral blood. The repertoire was sequenced with immunoSEQ multiplex PCR; TCRdb's copy has only in-frame clones and lacks some. Among tens of thousands of clones listed, around 83% were seen once. This material consisted of PBMCs, taken around atezolizumab (anti-PD-L1) treatment. The receptor set was obtained from a man in his sixties with urothelial cancer.

The chain employs TRBV19 and TRBJ2-1, with 10 bases matching TRBD2. There are 16 residues in the CDR3. Trimming at V came to 3 bases and at J to 7 bases, leaving 9 bases not matched to a gene. Per the germline V gene, CDR1 is LNHDA and CDR2 is SQIVND (reference sequence). The CDR3 coding sequence is TGTGCCAGTAGTATTACTAGCGGGGTCTTGGTGAATGAGCAGTTCTTC. Translation: CASSITSGVLVNEQFF.

The gene calls are TRBV28 and TRBJ2-5, with D tentatively TRBD2 (5 bases). V shed 10 bases and J shed 4 bases, with 7 bases lying between them. Germline V gene lookup returns CDR1 MDHEN and CDR2 SYDVKM. CDR3 length equals 10 residues. The CDR3 DNA is TGTGCCACCGGAGGAGAGACCCAGTACTTC. This gives the protein CATGGETQYF.

This chain links TRBV2 with TRBJ2-7; 7 bases are a match to TRBD1. This CDR3 is built from 15 residues. Trimming at V came to 3 bases and at J to 5 bases, leaving 10 bases not matched to a gene. The germline CDR1 and CDR2 sequences are SNHLY and FYNNEI. This chain's CDR3 is CASSDADRQEDEQYF. The CDR3 nucleotides read TGTGCCAGCAGTGACGCGGACAGGCAGGAAGACGAGCAGTACTTC.

This sequence joins TRBV4-1 and TRBJ2-4, with 7 bases lining up with TRBD2. With V trimmed by 4 bases and J by 1 base, 7 bases remained unmatched. The CDR3 is 16 amino acids. From germline, CDR1 is MGHRA and CDR2 YSYEKL. The CDR3 nucleotides are TGCGCCAGCAGCCCCATCGGGCGGGGGGCCAAAAACATTCAGTACTTC. Translated, it gives CASSPIGRGAKNIQYF.

The gene calls are TRBV7-7 and TRBJ2-5; TRBD2 matches 11 bases. From germline, CDR1 is SSHAT and CDR2 FNYEAQ (reference sequence). After removal of 5 bases from V and 10 bases from J, the junction contained 9 bases not matched to a gene. CDR3 size: 14 residues. Here the CDR3 reads CASSPGTSGTNQYF. The CDR3 DNA follows: TGTGCCAGCAGCCCAGGGACTAGCGGTACGAACCAGTACTTC.

This sequence joins TRBV10-3 and TRBJ2-3; maybe TRBD2 (6 bases). The CDR3 spans 13 residues. The V and J ends lost 7 bases and 1 base respectively, with 9 bases between them. The germline CDR1 and CDR2 sequences are ENHRY and SYGVKD. The CDR3 reads CAIMGGRTDTQYF. CDR3 coding DNA: TGTGCCATCATGGGGGGTCGCACAGATACGCAGTATTTT.

As for this clone: A read error may account for a junction end that differs from germline. The chain joins TRBV18 to TRBJ2-3; 9 bases are shared with TRBD1. Germline values: CDR1 KGHSH, CDR2 LQKENI. This CDR3 region has 16 residues. This CDR3 is CASSSPGTGIVDTQYF. CDR3 DNA sequence: TGTGCCAGCTCATCACCCGGGACAGGGATCGTTGATACGCAGTATTTT.

This chain links TRBV7-9 with TRBJ1-1, with a tentative D call TRBD1 (5 bases). CDR1 is SEHNR and CDR2 is FQNEAQ in the germline V gene (reference sequence). The germline V and J ends were trimmed by 0 bases and 0 bases, with 5 bases remaining between them. This CDR3 contains 14 residues. The CDR3 reads CASSLARVNTEAFF. In DNA, the CDR3 is TGTGCCAGCAGCTTAGCCAGGGTGAACACTGAAGCTTTCTTT. Drawing the rest from reference TRBV7-9 and TRBJ1-1, the complete variable domain is DTGVSQNPRHKITKRGQNVTFRCDPISEHNRLYWYRQTLGQGPEFLTYFQNEAQLEKSRLLSDRFSAERPKGSFSTLEIQRTEQGDSAMYLCASSLARVNTEAFFGQGTRLTVV.

This clone was seen only a few times. The chain joins TRBV25-1 to TRBJ2-7; maybe TRBD1 (6 bases). CDR3 length: 14 residues. Trimming removed 8 bases from V and 0 bases from J, with 14 bases in between. Germline values: CDR1 MGHDK, CDR2 SYGVNS. CDR3 region: CASLRAGVSYEQYF. Written as DNA, the CDR3 is TGTGCCAGCCTCCGGGCAGGGGTCTCCTACGAGCAGTACTTC.

The chain carries TRBV6-1 and TRBJ2-1, with a weak D call TRBD2 (7 bases). Germline V lookup: CDR1 MNHNS, CDR2 SASEGT. This CDR3 spans 15 amino acids. V lost 3 bases and J lost 8, with 17 bases in between. This chain's CDR3 is CASSEGGARSHEQFF. CDR3 DNA sequence: TGTGCCAGCAGTGAGGGGGGGGCGCGAAGCCATGAGCAGTTCTTC.

This chain joins TRBV2 and TRBJ1-2, with D unresolved. The germline V gene encodes CDR1 SNHLY and CDR2 FYNNEI. The V gene lost 2 bases and the J gene lost 6 bases, with 16 bases spanning the gap. The CDR3 runs to 15 residues. CDR3 in DNA: TGTGCCAGCAGTGAACTTCCCGGAAGAGGTAATGGCTACACCTTC. Encoded protein: CASSELPGRGNGYTF.

The chain employs TRBV6-5 and TRBJ2-3, with D possibly matching TRBD1 (6 bases). From germline, CDR1 is MNHEY and CDR2 SVGAGI. This CDR3 contains 13 residues. V gave up 6 bases and J gave up 6 bases, with 13 bases separating them. CDR3 nucleotides: TGTGCCAGCAGGCAAACAGGGTTGGATACGCAGTATTTT. Amino acids: CASRQTGLDTQYF.

The chain recombines TRBV11-3 with TRBJ1-2; weak D call: TRBD1 (5 bases). CDR1 is SGHNT and CDR2 is YENEEA in the germline V gene. This CDR3 contains 16 residues. Trimming shortened V by 1 base and J by 2 bases, and 14 bases separated the two germline ends. The CDR3 reads CASSLGSRARNYGYTF. The CDR3 DNA follows: TGTGCCAGCAGCTTAGGATCCAGGGCGAGGAACTATGGCTACACCTTC. Complete variable domain (other parts from reference TRBV11-3 and TRBJ1-2): EAGVVQSPRYKIIEKKQPVAFWCNPISGHNTLYWYLQNLGQGPELLIRYENEEAVDDSQLPKDRFSAERLKGVDSTLKIQPAELGDSAVYLCASSLGSRARNYGYTFGSGTRLTVV.

The V and J genes are TRBV11-3 and TRBJ2-3; 10 bases map to TRBD2. The CDR3 runs 15 residues. The V and J ends lost 1 base and 3 bases, in that order; junction bases with no gene match: 1. The germline V gene has CDR1 SGHNT and CDR2 YENEEA. The CDR3 coding sequence is TGTGCCAGCAGCTTAGCTAGCGGGAGTACAGATACGCAGTATTTT. Amino acid sequence: CASSLASGSTDTQYF.

The rearrangement links TRBV5-6 to TRBJ1-1; a possible D gene is TRBD1 (5 bases). Germline-derived CDR1 and CDR2 are SGHDT and YYEEEE. CDR3 length equals 14 residues. V lost 2 bases, J lost 3 bases, and 11 bases lay in between. CDR3 coding DNA: TGTGCCAGCAGCTTTCCCCAGGGTCACACTGAAGCTTTCTTT. Translating it yields CASSFPQGHTEAFF.